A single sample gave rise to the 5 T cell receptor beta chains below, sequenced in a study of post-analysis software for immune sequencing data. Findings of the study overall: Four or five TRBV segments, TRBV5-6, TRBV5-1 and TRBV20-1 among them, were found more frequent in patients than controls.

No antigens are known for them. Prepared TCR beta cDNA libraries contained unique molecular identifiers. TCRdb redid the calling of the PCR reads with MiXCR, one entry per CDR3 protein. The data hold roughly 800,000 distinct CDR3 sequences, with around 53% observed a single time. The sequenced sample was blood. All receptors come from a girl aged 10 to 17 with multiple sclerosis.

CDR3 bases: TGCGCCAGCAGCTTGGATCTCGGGGGCACAGATACGCAGTATTTT. Its translation is CASSLDLGGTDTQYF. The chain combines TRBV5-1 with TRBJ2-3; tentative D call: TRBD2 (5 bases). Germline CDR1 SGHRS, CDR2 YFSETQ. The ends were cut back, 0 bases at V and 1 base at J, with 9 bases in the middle. The CDR3 runs to 15 residues. The full variable domain, rest sourced from reference TRBV5-1 and TRBJ2-3, is KAGVTQTPRYLIKTRGQQVTLSCSPISGHRSVSWYQQTPGQGLQFLFEYFSETQRNKGNFPGRFSGRQFSNSRSEMNVSTLELGDSALYLCASSLDLGGTDTQYFGPGTRLTVL.

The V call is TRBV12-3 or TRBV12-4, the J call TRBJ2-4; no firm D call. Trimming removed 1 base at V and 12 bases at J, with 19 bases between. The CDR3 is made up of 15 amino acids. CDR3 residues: CASSLGSGRSSRQYF. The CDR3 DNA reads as TGTGCCAGCAGTTTAGGGTCAGGCAGGTCGAGTCGTCAGTACTTC.

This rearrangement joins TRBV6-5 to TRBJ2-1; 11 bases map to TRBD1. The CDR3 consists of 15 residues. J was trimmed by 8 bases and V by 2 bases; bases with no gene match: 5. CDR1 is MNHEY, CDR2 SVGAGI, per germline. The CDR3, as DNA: TGTGCCAGCAGTTACGGACAGGGGGCTCCTGATGAGCAGTTCTTC. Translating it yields CASSYGQGAPDEQFF.

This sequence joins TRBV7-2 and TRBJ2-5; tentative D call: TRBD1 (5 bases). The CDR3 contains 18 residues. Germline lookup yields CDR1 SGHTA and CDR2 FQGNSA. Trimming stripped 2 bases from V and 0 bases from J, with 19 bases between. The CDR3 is CASSLFSPGRAHQETQYF. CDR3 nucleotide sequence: TGTGCCAGCAGCTTATTCTCGCCGGGCAGGGCCCACCAAGAGACCCAGTACTTC.

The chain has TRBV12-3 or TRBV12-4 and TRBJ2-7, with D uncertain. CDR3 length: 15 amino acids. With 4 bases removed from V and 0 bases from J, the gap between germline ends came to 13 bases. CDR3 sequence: CASSSRQTLSYEQYF. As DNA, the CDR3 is TGTGCCAGCAGTTCGCGTCAGACCCTCTCCTACGAGCAGTACTTC.